Listed here is a single T cell receptor (beta chain). Its antigen is unknown. Libraries were prepared by immunoSEQ multiplex PCR; TCRdb keeps only in-frame clonotypes and omits some of them. The table includes 16,000 or so clones, 70% to 85% detected once. The unexposed donors gave CD4+ T cells in about 2011-2018, prior to COVID-19. The cells were cultured for around ten days before CD4+ T cells were isolated. Cells permitting, SARS-CoV-2 S/N and four cold-coronavirus spikes were tested on unexposed-donor CD4+ T cells. The data stem from a study of CD4 T cells in relation to SARS-CoV-2 and coronaviruses. In germline, CDR1 is MNHNY, CDR2 SVGAGI (reference sequence). Trimming left V 2 bases short and J 4 bases short, with 9 bases between. The CDR3 runs 14 residues. Notes on the study in general: In around 67% of donors, memory CD4+ clonotypes crossrecognized SARS-CoV-2 and at least one common cold coronavirus spike.

The chain uses TRBV6-6 and TRBJ1-5; D possibly corresponds to TRBD1 (5 bases). The TCR sequence derives from a human donor in good health. Sequencing used CD4+ T cells from PBMCs, cultured in vitro. This CDR3 is CASSYPGGNQPQHF. Written as DNA, the CDR3 is TGTGCCAGCAGTTACCCGGGGGGGAATCAGCCCCAGCATTTT.